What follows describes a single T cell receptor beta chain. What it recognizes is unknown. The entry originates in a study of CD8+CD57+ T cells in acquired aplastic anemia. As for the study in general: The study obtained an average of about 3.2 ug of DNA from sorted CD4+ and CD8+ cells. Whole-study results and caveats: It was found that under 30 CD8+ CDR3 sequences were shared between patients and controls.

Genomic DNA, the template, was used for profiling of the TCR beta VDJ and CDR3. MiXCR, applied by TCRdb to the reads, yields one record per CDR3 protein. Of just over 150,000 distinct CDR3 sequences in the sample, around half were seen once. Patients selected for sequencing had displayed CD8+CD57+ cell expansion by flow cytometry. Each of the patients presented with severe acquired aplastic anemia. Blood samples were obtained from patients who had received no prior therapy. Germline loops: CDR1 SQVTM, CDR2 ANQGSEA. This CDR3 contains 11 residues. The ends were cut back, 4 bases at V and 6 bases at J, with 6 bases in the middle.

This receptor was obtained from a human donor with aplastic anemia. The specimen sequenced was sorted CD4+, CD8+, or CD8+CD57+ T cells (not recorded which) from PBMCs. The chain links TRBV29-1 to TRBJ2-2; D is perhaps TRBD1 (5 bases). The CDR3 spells CSVAGPGELFF. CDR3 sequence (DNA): TGCAGCGTTGCAGGGCCCGGGGAGCTGTTTTTT.